Shown below are 5 T cell receptor beta chains from a single sample sequenced in a study of CD8+ T cells in alopecia areata. RNA was isolated and reverse transcribed to cDNA, the sequencing template. TCRdb's copy holds only in-frame clones and misses some; the assay was immunoSEQ multiplex PCR. The repertoire consists of roughly 130,000 clones, with around 50% occurring once and the leading ten covering 4.5% to 5.5%. Source: CD4+ T cells sorted from blood, taken at week 0. All receptors come from a human donor with alopecia areata.

V gene TRBV14 combines with J gene TRBJ2-3; D remains unclear. The germline CDR1 and CDR2 sequences are SGHDN and FVKESK. The V end lost 6 bases, the J end lost 5 bases, and 12 bases lay between the germline ends. The CDR3 runs 13 residues. The CDR3, as DNA: TGTGCCAGCAGTCCTCTAGTTGGAGATACGCAGTATTTT. Protein product: CASSPLVGDTQYF.

The CDR3 reads CASSSGTSNTGELFF. In DNA form, the CDR3 reads TGTGCCAGCAGCTCCGGGACTTCGAACACCGGGGAGCTGTTTTTT. V is TRBV7-8 and J is TRBJ2-2; maybe TRBD2 (6 bases). The V gene lost 4 bases and the J gene lost 0 bases, with 9 bases spanning the gap. The CDR3 spans 15 residues. Per germline, CDR1 SGHVS and CDR2 FQNEAQ.

This clone has only one observation. The V call is TRBV28, the J call TRBJ2-2; possible D gene TRBD1, 6 bases. This CDR3 contains 19 residues. The ends were cut back, 5 bases at V and 0 bases at J, with 22 bases in the middle. Germline CDR1 and CDR2: MDHEN and SYDVKM. CDR3 DNA: TGTGCCAGCAGTCTCCGGACTTTTAGACCAGGGGCGAACACCGGGGAGCTGTTTTTT. This encodes CASSLRTFRPGANTGELFF.

The chain is built from TRBV6-1 and TRBJ1-5, with no clear D. CDR3 length: 13 residues. Germline V gives CDR1 MNHNS, CDR2 SASEGT. With 1 base removed from V and 5 bases from J, the gap between germline ends came to 6 bases. CDR3 coding DNA: TGTGCCAGCAGTGAAGAGGGATATCAGCCCCAGCATTTT. It translates to CASSEEGYQPQHF.

The rearrangement links TRBV5-6 to TRBJ1-3; D unclear. Trimming left V 2 bases short and J 2 bases short, with 8 bases between. The CDR3 is made up of 14 amino acids. Germline CDR1 reads SGHDT; CDR2 reads YYEEEE. The CDR3 nucleotides are TGTGCCAGCAGCTTAGAGTTAGCTGGAAACACCATATATTTT. Translated, it gives CASSLELAGNTIYF.